A single TCR beta chain is shown here with its context. The antigen is undetermined. The data derive from a study of PD-1 blockade in classical Hodgkin lymphoma. Study in general: Patients were dosed intravenously with nivolumab at 3 mg/kg every 2 weeks. Findings of the study overall: Exclusion covered patients beginning nivolumab under 1 year post-ASCT. Newly diagnosed patients had diversity similar to the baseline diversity of complete responders.

Every one of the patients relapsed after autologous stem cell transplantation (brentuximab vedotin exposure was variable). With magnetic negative selection, CD4+ T cells were purified from PBMCs that had been thawed. The study recorded best responses of complete response, partial response or progressive disease. Clones were sequenced by immunoSEQ multiplex PCR, and TCRdb holds only the in-frame ones, with some missing. Among about 4,200 clones listed, approximately 87% were seen once. With 6 bases clipped from V and 10 bases from J, the junction kept 12 bases outside the gene matches. The germline V gene encodes CDR1 MDHEN and CDR2 SYDVKM. This CDR3 region has 14 residues.

This specimen consisted of CD4+ T cells from blood, obtained at baseline. V is TRBV28 and J is TRBJ2-7, with 10 bases identical to TRBD1. This clonotype was sampled from a human donor with classical Hodgkin lymphoma. The CDR3 sequence: CASRPPAGTGEQYF. The CDR3 DNA is TGTGCCAGCAGGCCCCCTGCGGGGACAGGGGAACAGTACTTC.